The 2 T cell receptor beta chains in this list originate from one sample, sequenced in a study of cytomegalovirus exposure and HLA in healthy donors (dated by TCRdb to the late 2010s). The library was generated by the immunoSEQ multiplex PCR assay. TCRdb limited this immuneACCESS table to in-frame rearrangements with V and J called. A share of clones is missing; checked studies link under half to unresolved V genes, and the rest is unexplained. The sample yields 150,000 to 200,000 clones; 85% were counted once. Approximately 16% of the sample is taken by the ten largest. Sequenced sample: PBMCs. These receptors all come from a man younger than 35 in good health and CMV-seropositive.

The chain links TRBV7-9 to TRBJ2-1, with 9 bases aligning to TRBD1. The junction had 1 base not matched to a gene; V was cut back by 3 bases and J by 7 bases. The CDR3 is 13 residues long. Per germline, CDR1 SEHNR and CDR2 FQNEAQ (reference sequence). The CDR3 sequence is CASSLGQGNEQFF. CDR3 bases: TGTGCCAGCAGCTTGGGACAGGGAAATGAGCAGTTCTTC.

The gene calls are TRBV9 and TRBJ2-1; D possibly corresponds to TRBD2 (6 bases). The CDR3 covers 16 residues. Germline-derived CDR1 and CDR2 are SGDLS and YYNGEE. V shed 4 bases and J shed 5 bases, with 19 bases lying between them. The DNA for the CDR3 is TGTGCCAGCAGCCCTCTCGGGGGTATCGGGAACAATGAGCAGTTCTTC. Its translation: CASSPLGGIGNNEQFF.